This TCR beta chain was sequenced during a study of CD8 T cell repertoires and HIV-1 epitope variants (TCRdb year 2020). Background on the whole study: Twenty-five peptides representing autologous and known Gag and Nef epitope variants were each used to stimulate T cells in separate culture wells. A 1M T cell aliquot was kept as an uncultured baseline condition, separate from the roughly 90 T cell cultures. Control conditions included a CMV, EBV and flu peptide pool, the Ebola AY9 epitope as negative control, and a no-peptide well. T cells were enriched using the EasySep Human T Cell Enrichment Kit and then co-cultured with an equal number of autologous T cell-negative cells acting as antigen-presenting cells. A total of 80 to 95 T cell cultures were run, with each culture condition performed in triplicate except for one peptide, which was performed in duplicate. For approximately ten days the cultures were kept in IMDM with gentamicin, and on days 3 and 7 half of the media was changed with IL-2, IL-7 and IL-15 added. Tested epitopes included three Gag epitope families and Nef HW9 and YT9.

Study-wide findings and limitations: Five clonotypes recognized the Nef KF9 family and one the HW9 family, with no responses to the TAALDMSHF plasma variant. Nine antigen-specific TCR beta clonotypes were identified, and six of them appeared cross-reactive for autologous or known escape epitope variants. Only TCR beta chains were identified by the assay, and proliferation to antigen, not T cell function or cytokine profile, was indicated.

TCR beta CDR3 regions were sequenced at survey depth on the immunoSEQ platform. The QIAamp DNA micro kit was used to extract genomic DNA from every cultured and uncultured CD8+ T cell population. The paper's processing steps were these. Samples with fewer than 5,000 productive reads were excluded, resulting in the removal of 5 of the 75 HIV peptide-stimulated cultures. Sequences were trimmed to CDR3 by a MANAFEST web app, and nonproductive sequences, CDR3s under 5 amino acids, and sequences not starting with C or ending with F/W were removed. For a clonotype to count as antigen-specific, the clonotype had to expand relative to the no-peptide control in at least 2 of 3 replicates at FDR 0.01, and only within one epitope family. A frequency at least fivefold higher than in wells stimulated with peptides from other epitope families was additionally required for specific clonotypes. Imported from immuneACCESS, the table was reduced by TCRdb to in-frame sequences with V and J called. These copies leave out some clones; in studies compared against another copy, an unresolved V gene accounts for under half, and the cause of the remainder is not known. From that table come the V and J calls and clone size; the DNA was used to work out D and trimming. The sample table shows some 6,500 clones, and about two thirds are seen once. The ten largest clones add up to roughly 45% of the sample.

The germline V gene provides CDR1 WSHSY and CDR2 SAAADI. Its CDR3 holds 10 amino acids, cysteine through phenylalanine. The only DNA kept is the CDR3, 30 bases in frame from the first base. The junction carries 6 bases between V and J, which are trimmed by 10 bases and 5 bases respectively. This clone has a handful of counts. Its antigen specificity is not known. No qualities accompany the bases; no much larger clone lies one base away. The EasySep Human CD8+ T Cell Enrichment Kit was used on day 10 to isolate CD8+ T cells from every culture. This receptor was obtained from a male donor with HIV. Material for sequencing was cultured CD8+ T cells derived from PBMCs. The sequence joins TRBV10-2 to TRBJ2-1; no D gene can be assigned with confidence. The CDR3 corresponds to CATRDNEQFF. Here is the DNA: TGCGCCACCAGAGACAATGAGCAGTTCTTC.